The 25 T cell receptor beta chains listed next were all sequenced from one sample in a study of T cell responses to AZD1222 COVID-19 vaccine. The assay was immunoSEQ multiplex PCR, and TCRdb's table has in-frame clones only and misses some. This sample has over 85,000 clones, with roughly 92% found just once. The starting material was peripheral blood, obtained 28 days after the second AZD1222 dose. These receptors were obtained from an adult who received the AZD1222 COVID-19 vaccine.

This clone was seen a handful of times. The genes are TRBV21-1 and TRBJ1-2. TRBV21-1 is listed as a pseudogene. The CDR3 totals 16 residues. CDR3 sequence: CASSKNRGDPPYGYTF. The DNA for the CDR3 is TGTGCCAGCAGCAAAAATCGGGGGGACCCCCCCTATGGCTACACCTTC.

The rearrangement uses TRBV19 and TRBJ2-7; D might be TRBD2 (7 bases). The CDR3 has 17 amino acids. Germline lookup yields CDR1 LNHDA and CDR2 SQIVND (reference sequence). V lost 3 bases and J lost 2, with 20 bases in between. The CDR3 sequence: CASSINGGPQITYEQYF. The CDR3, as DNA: TGTGCCAGTAGTATTAACGGGGGGCCACAGATAACCTACGAGCAGTACTTC.

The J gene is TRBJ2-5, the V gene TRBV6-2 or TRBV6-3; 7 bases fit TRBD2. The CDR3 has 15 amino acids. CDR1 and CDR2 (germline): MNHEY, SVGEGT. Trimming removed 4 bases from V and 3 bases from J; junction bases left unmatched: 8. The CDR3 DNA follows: TGTGCCAGCAGTTTTGAAGCGGGGAGGAAAGAGACCCAGTACTTC. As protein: CASSFEAGRKETQYF.

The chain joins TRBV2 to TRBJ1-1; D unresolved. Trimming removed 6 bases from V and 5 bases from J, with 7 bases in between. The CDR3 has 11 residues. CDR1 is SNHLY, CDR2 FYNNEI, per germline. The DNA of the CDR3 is TGTGCCAGCAGCCCACGGACTGAAGCTTTCTTT. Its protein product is CASSPRTEAFF.

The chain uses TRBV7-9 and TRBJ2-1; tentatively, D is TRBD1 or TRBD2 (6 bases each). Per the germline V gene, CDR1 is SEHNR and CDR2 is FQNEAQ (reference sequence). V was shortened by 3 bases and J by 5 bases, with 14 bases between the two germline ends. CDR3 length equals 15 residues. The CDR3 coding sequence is TGTGCCAGCAGCTTTTATGGGGGGCCTGACAATGAGCAGTTCTTC. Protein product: CASSFYGGPDNEQFF. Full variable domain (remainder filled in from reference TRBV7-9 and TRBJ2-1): DTGVSQNPRHKITKRGQNVTFRCDPISEHNRLYWYRQTLGQGPEFLTYFQNEAQLEKSRLLSDRFSAERPKGSFSTLEIQRTEQGDSAMYLCASSFYGGPDNEQFFGPGTRLTVL.

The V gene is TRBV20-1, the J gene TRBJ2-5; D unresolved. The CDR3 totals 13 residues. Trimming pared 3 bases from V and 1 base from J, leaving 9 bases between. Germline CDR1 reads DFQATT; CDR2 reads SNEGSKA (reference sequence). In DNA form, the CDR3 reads TGCAGTGCTAGTACGCAAGTCCAAGAGACCCAGTACTTC. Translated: CSASTQVQETQYF.

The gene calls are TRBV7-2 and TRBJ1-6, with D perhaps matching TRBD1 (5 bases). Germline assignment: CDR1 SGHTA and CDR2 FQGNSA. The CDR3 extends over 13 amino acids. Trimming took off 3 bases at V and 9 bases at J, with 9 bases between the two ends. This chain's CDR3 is CASSLGGISPLHF. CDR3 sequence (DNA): TGTGCCAGCAGCTTGGGGGGAATTTCACCCCTCCACTTT.

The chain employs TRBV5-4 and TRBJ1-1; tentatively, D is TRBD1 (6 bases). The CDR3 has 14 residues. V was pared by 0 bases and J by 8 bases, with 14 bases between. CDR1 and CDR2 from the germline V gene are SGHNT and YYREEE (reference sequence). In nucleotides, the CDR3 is TGTGCCAGCAGCTTGGCAACCGGGACATGGGAAGCTTTCTTT. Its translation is CASSLATGTWEAFF.

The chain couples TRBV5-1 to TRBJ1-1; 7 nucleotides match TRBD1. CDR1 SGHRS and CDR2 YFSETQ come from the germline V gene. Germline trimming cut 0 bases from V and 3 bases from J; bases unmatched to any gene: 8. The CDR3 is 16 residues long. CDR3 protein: CASSLEARGVDTEAFF. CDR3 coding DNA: TGCGCCAGCAGCTTGGAGGCCAGGGGGGTTGACACTGAAGCTTTCTTT. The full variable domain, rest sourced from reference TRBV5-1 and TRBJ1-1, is KAGVTQTPRYLIKTRGQQVTLSCSPISGHRSVSWYQQTPGQGLQFLFEYFSETQRNKGNFPGRFSGRQFSNSRSEMNVSTLELGDSALYLCASSLEARGVDTEAFFGQGTRLTVV.

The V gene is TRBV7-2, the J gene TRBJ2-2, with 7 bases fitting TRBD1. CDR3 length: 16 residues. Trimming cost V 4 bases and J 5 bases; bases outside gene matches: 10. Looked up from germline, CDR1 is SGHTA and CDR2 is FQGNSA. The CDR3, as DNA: TGTGCCAGCAGCTCTATAGGGGGCTCGGGGACCGGGGAGCTGTTTTTT. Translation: CASSSIGGSGTGELFF.

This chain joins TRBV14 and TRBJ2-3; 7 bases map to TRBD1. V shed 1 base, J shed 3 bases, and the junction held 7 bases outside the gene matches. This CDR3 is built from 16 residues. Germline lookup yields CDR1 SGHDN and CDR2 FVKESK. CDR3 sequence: CASSQADRVITDTQYF. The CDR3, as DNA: TGTGCCAGCAGCCAAGCTGACAGGGTGATTACAGATACGCAGTATTTT. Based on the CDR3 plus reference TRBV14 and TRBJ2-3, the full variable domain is EAGVTQFPSHSVIEKGQTVTLRCDPISGHDNLYWYRRVMGKEIKFLLHFVKESKQDESGMPNNRFLAERTGGTYSTLKVQPAELEDSGVYFCASSQADRVITDTQYFGPGTRLTVL.

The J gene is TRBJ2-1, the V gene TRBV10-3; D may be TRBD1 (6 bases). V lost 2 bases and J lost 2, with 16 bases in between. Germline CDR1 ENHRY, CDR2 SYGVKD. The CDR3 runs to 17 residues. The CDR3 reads CAISEPTTTGPYNEQFF. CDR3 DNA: TGTGCCATCAGTGAGCCGACCACGACAGGACCCTACAATGAGCAGTTCTTC.

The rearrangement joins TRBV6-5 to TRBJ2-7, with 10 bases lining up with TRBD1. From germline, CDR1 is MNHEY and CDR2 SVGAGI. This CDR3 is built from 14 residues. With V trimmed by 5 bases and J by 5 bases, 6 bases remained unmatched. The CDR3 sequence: CASSKDRGSNEQYF. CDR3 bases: TGTGCCAGCAGTAAGGACAGGGGGTCTAACGAGCAGTACTTC.

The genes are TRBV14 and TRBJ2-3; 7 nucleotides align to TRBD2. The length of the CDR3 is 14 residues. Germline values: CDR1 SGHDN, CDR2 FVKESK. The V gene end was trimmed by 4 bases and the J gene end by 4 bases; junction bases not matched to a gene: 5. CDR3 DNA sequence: TGTGCCAGCAGCCGTCCAGGGAGGGCAGATACGCAGTATTTT. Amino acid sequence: CASSRPGRADTQYF.

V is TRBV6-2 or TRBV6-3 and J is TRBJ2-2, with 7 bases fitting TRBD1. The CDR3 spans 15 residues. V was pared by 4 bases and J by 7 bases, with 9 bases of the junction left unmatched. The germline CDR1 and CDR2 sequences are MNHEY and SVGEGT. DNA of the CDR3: TGTGCCAGCAGTTTCCCACAGGGGACGAGCGGGGAGCTGTTTTTT. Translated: CASSFPQGTSGELFF.

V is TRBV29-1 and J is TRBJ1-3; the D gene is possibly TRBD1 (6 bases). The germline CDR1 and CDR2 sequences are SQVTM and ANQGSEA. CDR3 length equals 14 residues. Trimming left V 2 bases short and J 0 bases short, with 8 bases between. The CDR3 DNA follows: TGCAGCGTTGAAAGGGGGAACTCTGGAAACACCATATATTTT. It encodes CSVERGNSGNTIYF.

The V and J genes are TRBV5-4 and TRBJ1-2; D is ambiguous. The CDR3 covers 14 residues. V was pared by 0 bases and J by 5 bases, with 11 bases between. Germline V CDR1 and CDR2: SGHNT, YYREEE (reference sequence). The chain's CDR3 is CASSLGVPDYGYTF. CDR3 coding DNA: TGTGCCAGCAGCTTGGGCGTGCCGGATTATGGCTACACCTTC.

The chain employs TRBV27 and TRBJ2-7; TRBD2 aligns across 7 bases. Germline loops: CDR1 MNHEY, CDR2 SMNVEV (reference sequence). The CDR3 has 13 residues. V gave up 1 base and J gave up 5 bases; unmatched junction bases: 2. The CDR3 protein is CASSLWGGHEQYF. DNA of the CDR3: TGTGCCAGCAGTTTATGGGGGGGTCACGAGCAGTACTTC.

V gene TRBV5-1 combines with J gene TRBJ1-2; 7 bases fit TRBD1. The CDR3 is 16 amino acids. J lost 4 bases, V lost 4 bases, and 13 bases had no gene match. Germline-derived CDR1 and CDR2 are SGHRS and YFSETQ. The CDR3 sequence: CASSPPGTEDIYGYTF. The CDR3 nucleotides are TGCGCCAGCAGCCCACCGGGGACAGAGGACATCTATGGCTACACCTTC.

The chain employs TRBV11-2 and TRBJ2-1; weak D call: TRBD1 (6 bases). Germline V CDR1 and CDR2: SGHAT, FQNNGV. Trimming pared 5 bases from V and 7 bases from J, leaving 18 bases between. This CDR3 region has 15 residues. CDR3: CASSPGTRLLNEQFF. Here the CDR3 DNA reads TGTGCCAGCAGCCCCGGGACACGCCTCTTGAATGAGCAGTTCTTC.

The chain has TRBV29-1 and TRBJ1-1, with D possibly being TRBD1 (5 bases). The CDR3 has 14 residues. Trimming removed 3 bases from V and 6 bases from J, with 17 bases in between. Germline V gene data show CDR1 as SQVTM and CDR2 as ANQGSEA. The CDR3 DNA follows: TGCAGCGTTGAGGGGGACGGGCGTGGCGCTGAAGCTTTCTTT. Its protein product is CSVEGDGRGAEAFF. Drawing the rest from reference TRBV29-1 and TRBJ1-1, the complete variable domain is SAVISQKPSRDICQRGTSLTIQCQVDSQVTMMFWYRQQPGQSLTLIATANQGSEATYESGFVIDKFPISRPNLTFSTLTVSNMSPEDSSIYLCSVEGDGRGAEAFFGQGTRLTVV.

The CDR3 sequence: CASSTGTSNEQYF. CDR3 DNA: TGTGCCAGCAGTACCGGGACTAGCAACGAGCAGTACTTC. The rearrangement joins TRBV5-4 to TRBJ2-7; TRBD2 agrees at 9 bases. The V and J ends lost 5 bases and 5 bases, in that order; junction bases with no gene match: 5. Germline V gene sequence: CDR1 SGHNT, CDR2 YYREEE (reference sequence). CDR3 length: 13 amino acids.

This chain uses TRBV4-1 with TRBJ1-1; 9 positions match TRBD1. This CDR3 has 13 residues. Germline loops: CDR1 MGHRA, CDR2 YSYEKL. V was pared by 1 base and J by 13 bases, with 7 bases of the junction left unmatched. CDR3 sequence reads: CASSQAWTGEGFF. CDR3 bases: TGCGCCAGCAGCCAAGCTTGGACAGGGGAGGGTTTCTTT.

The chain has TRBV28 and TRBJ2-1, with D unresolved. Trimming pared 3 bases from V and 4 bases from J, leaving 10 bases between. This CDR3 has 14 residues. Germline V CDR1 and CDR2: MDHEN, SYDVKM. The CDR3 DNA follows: TGTGCCAGCAGTTTCGGCAGGTTTTACAATGAGCAGTTCTTC. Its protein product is CASSFGRFYNEQFF.

CDR3 in DNA: TGTGCCAGTAGTATCCCACGCGGTCGGGAAGACTATGGCTACACCTTC. It yields the protein CASSIPRGREDYGYTF. The chain employs TRBV19 and TRBJ1-2; D is uncertain. The CDR3 sequence is 16 residues long. V lost 3 bases and J 3 bases, leaving 17 bases between the germline ends. Germline CDR1 and CDR2: LNHDA and SQIVND (reference sequence). Full variable domain (missing parts from reference TRBV19 and TRBJ1-2): DGGITQSPKYLFRKEGQNVTLSCEQNLNHDAMYWYRQDPGQGLRLIYYSQIVNDFQKGDIAEGYSVSREKKESFPLTVTSAQKNPTAFYLCASSIPRGREDYGYTFGSGTRLTVV.